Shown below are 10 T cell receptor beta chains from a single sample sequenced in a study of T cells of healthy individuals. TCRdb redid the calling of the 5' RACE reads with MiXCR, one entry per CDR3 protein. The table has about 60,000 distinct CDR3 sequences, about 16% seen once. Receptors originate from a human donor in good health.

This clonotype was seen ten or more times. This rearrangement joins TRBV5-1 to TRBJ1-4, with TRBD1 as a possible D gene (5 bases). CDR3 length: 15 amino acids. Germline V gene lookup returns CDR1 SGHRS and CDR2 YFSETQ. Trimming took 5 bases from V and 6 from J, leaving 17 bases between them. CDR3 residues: CASSEWGSEDEKLFF. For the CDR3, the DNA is TGCGCCAGCAGTGAATGGGGGTCAGAAGATGAAAAACTGTTTTTT. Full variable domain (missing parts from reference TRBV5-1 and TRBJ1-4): KAGVTQTPRYLIKTRGQQVTLSCSPISGHRSVSWYQQTPGQGLQFLFEYFSETQRNKGNFPGRFSGRQFSNSRSEMNVSTLELGDSALYLCASSEWGSEDEKLFFGSGTQLSVL.

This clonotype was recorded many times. In nucleotides, the CDR3 is TGTGCCAGCAGCCACAACAGGGGGCCCTACAATGAGCAGTTCTTC. This encodes CASSHNRGPYNEQFF. The rearrangement joins TRBV11-2 to TRBJ2-1, with TRBD1 matching over 9 bases. Trimming cost V 5 bases and J 2 bases; bases outside gene matches: 4. This CDR3 comprises 15 residues. Germline CDR1 is SGHAT and CDR2 is FQNNGV. The variable domain in full, with the rest retrieved from reference TRBV11-2 and TRBJ2-1, is EAGVAQSPRYKIIEKRQSVAFWCNPISGHATLYWYQQILGQGPKLLIQFQNNGVVDDSQLPKDRFSAERLKGVDSTLKIQPAKLEDSAVYLCASSHNRGPYNEQFFGPGTRLTVL.

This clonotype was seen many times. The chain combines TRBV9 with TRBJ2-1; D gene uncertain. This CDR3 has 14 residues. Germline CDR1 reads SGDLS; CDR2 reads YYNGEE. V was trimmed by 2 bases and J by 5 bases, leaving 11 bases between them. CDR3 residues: CASSVGSRNNEQFF. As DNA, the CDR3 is TGTGCCAGCAGCGTTGGTAGCCGCAACAATGAGCAGTTCTTC.

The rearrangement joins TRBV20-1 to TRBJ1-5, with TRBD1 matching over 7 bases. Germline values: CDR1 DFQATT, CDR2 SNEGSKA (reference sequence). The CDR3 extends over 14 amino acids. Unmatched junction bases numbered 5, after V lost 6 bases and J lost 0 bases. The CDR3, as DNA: TGCAGTGCGATGGGACAGCATAGCAATCAGCCCCAGCATTTT. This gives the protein CSAMGQHSNQPQHF.

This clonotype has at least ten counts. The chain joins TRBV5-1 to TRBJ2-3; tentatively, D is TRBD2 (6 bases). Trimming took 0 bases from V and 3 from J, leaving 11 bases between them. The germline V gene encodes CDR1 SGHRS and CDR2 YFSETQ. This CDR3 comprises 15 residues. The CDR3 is CASSLGSGRTDTQYF. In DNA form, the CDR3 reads TGCGCCAGCAGCTTGGGCAGCGGGCGTACAGATACGCAGTATTTT.

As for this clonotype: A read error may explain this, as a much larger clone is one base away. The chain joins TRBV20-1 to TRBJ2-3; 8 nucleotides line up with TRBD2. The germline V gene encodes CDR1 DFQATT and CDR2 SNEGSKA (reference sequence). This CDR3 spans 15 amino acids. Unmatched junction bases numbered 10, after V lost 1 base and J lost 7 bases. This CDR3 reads CSARAPRREVYTQYF. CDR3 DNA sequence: TGCAGTGCTAGAGCCCCCCGGCGGGAGGTATATACGCAGTATTTT.

In DNA form, the CDR3 reads TGTGCCAGCAGGACTCTAGCGGGAGAGCCCGGGGAGCTGTTTTTT. This encodes CASRTLAGEPGELFF. The V and J genes are TRBV6-1 and TRBJ2-2; 10 positions match TRBD2. Germline-derived CDR1 and CDR2 are MNHNS and SASEGT. The CDR3 has 15 residues. After removal of 6 bases from V and 6 bases from J, the junction contained 7 bases not matched to a gene.

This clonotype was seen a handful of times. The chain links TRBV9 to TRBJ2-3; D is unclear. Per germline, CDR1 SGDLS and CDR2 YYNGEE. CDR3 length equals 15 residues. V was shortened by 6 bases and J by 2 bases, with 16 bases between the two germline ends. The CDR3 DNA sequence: TGTGCCAGCACCGGATCGAAGGGTTCCACAGATACGCAGTATTTT. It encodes CASTGSKGSTDTQYF.

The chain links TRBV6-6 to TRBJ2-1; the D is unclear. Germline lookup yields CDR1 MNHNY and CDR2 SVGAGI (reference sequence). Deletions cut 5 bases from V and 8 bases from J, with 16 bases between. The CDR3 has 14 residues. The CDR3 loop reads CASSPVSMQDEQFF. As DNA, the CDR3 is TGTGCCAGCAGTCCCGTTTCGATGCAAGATGAGCAGTTCTTC.

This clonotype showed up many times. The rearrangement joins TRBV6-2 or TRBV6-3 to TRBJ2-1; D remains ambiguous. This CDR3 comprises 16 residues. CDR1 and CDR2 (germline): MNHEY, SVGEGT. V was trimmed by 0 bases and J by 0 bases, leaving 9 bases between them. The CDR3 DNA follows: TGTGCCAGCAGTTACTCGGGTCTTACCTCCTACAATGAGCAGTTCTTC. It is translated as CASSYSGLTSYNEQFF.